Listed below are T cell receptor beta chains from one sample, sequenced in a study of blood T cells in healthy people across ages. TCRdb used MiXCR to reprocess the 5' RACE reads, holding one entry per CDR3 protein. This sample has approximately 800,000 distinct CDR3 sequences, with roughly 60% found just once. Sequenced sample: blood. These receptors came from a man aged 25-45 years in good health. CDR3s include the opening cysteine and the closing phenylalanine or tryptophan. D genes are given only for firm matches. Clone size appears in some rows only: once, few, many, or a class for an expanded clone.

J: TRBJ2-4
V: TRBV6-2/TRBV6-3
D: NA
length: 15
size: few
CDR3: CASSRPGTSGNIQYF
DNA: TGTGCCAGCAGTCGACCCGGGACTTCAGGAAACATTCAGTACTTC

J: TRBJ2-7
V: TRBV20-1
D: TRBD2
length: 16
size: NA
CDR3: CSARDQGTSGSYEQYF
DNA: TGCAGTGCTAGAGATCAGGGGACTAGCGGCTCCTACGAGCAGTACTTC

J: TRBJ1-6
V: TRBV20-1
D: TRBD1
length: 15
size: NA
CDR3: CSAREAQGANSPLHF
DNA: TGCAGTGCTAGAGAGGCCCAGGGGGCGAATTCACCCCTCCACTTT

J: TRBJ2-3
V: TRBV12-3/TRBV12-4
D: NA
length: 14
size: NA
CDR3: CASSLSEWTDTQYF
DNA: TGTGCCAGCAGTTTAAGTGAGTGGACAGATACGCAGTATTTT

J: TRBJ2-5
V: TRBV15
D: NA
length: 13
size: NA
CDR3: CATSRDLAETQYF
DNA: TGTGCCACCAGCAGAGATTTGGCAGAGACCCAGTACTTC

J: TRBJ1-2
V: TRBV7-2
D: NA
length: 17
size: NA
CDR3: CASSLVSLGSEIYGYTF
DNA: TGTGCCAGCAGCTTAGTGAGCCTAGGCAGTGAAATATATGGCTACACCTTC

J: TRBJ2-1
V: TRBV19
D: NA
length: 11
size: NA
CDR3: CASSAGIEQFF
DNA: TGTGCCAGTAGCGCCGGAATTGAGCAGTTCTTC

J: TRBJ1-4
V: TRBV6-1
D: NA
length: 15
size: NA
CDR3: CASNPHTATNEKLFF
DNA: TGTGCCAGCAACCCTCACACCGCAACTAATGAAAAACTGTTTTTT

J: TRBJ1-5
V: TRBV6-2/TRBV6-3
D: NA
length: 15
size: NA
CDR3: CASSHPGWGHQPQHF
DNA: TGTGCCAGCAGTCACCCCGGCTGGGGTCATCAGCCCCAGCATTTT

J: TRBJ2-6
V: TRBV13
D: NA
length: 16
size: NA
CDR3: CASSHSRISGANVLTF
DNA: TGTGCCAGCAGTCACTCTCGGATCTCTGGGGCCAACGTCCTGACTTTC

J: TRBJ1-2
V: TRBV7-2
D: NA
length: 14
size: NA
CDR3: CASSLGLSYYGYTF
DNA: TGTGCCAGCAGCCTGGGCCTCAGTTACTATGGCTACACCTTC

J: TRBJ2-7
V: TRBV10-3
D: TRBD2
length: 15
size: NA
CDR3: CAISEGLTGGYEQYF
DNA: TGTGCCATCAGTGAGGGACTGACGGGAGGGTACGAGCAGTACTTC

J: TRBJ1-2
V: TRBV7-9
D: NA
length: 12
size: NA
CDR3: CASSPPRGGYTF
DNA: TGTGCCAGCAGCCCTCCTCGAGGCGGCTACACCTTC

J: TRBJ1-4
V: TRBV18
D: NA
length: 15
size: NA
CDR3: CASSGLTATNEKLFF
DNA: TGTGCCAGCTCAGGGCTGACAGCAACTAATGAAAAACTGTTTTTT

J: TRBJ2-7
V: TRBV9
D: NA
length: 14
size: few
CDR3: CASSRGLDSYEQYF
DNA: TGTGCCAGCAGCCGCGGACTGGACTCCTACGAGCAGTACTTC

J: TRBJ2-6
V: TRBV4-3
D: NA
length: 17
size: few
CDR3: CASSQEQGRWGANVLTF
DNA: TGCGCCAGCAGCCAAGAGCAGGGCAGGTGGGGGGCCAACGTCCTGACTTTC

J: TRBJ2-7
V: TRBV18
D: TRBD1
length: 14
size: NA
CDR3: CASSPGQGSSEQYF
DNA: TGTGCCAGCTCCCCCGGACAGGGTAGCAGCGAGCAGTACTTC

J: TRBJ1-1
V: TRBV10-3
D: NA
length: 14
size: NA
CDR3: CATKQHGLNTEAFF
DNA: TGTGCCACTAAACAACACGGACTGAACACTGAAGCTTTCTTT

J: TRBJ1-6
V: TRBV21-1
D: NA
length: 13
size: NA
CDR3: CASNDSNNSPLHF
DNA: TGTGCCAGCAACGACAGTAATAATTCACCCCTCCACTTT

J: TRBJ1-2
V: TRBV29-1
D: TRBD1
length: 13
size: few
CDR3: CSVVGQGAWGYTF
DNA: TGCAGCGTTGTCGGGCAGGGGGCATGGGGCTACACCTTC

J: TRBJ2-1
V: TRBV7-8
D: NA
length: 12
size: few
CDR3: CAISEGFNEQFF
DNA: TGTGCCATCAGTGAGGGTTTCAATGAGCAGTTCTTC

J: TRBJ1-2
V: TRBV7-2
D: NA
length: 15
size: NA
CDR3: CASSLVYVPNYGYTF
DNA: TGTGCCAGCAGCTTAGTTTACGTCCCTAACTATGGCTACACCTTC

J: TRBJ1-2
V: TRBV11-2
D: NA
length: 12
size: once
CDR3: CASSEGVFGYTF
DNA: TGTGCTAGCAGCGAGGGCGTCTTTGGCTACACCTTC

J: TRBJ2-7
V: TRBV2
D: NA
length: 12
size: NA
CDR3: CASTADTYEQYF
DNA: TGTGCCAGCACTGCCGACACCTACGAGCAGTACTTC

J: TRBJ2-1
V: TRBV20-1
D: NA
length: 15
size: NA
CDR3: CSASTRISSYNEQFF
DNA: TGCAGTGCTTCCACTCGAATAAGCTCCTACAATGAGCAGTTCTTC

J: TRBJ1-6
V: TRBV12-3/TRBV12-4
D: TRBD1
length: 13
size: NA
CDR3: CAIATGERSPLHF
DNA: TGTGCCATCGCAACAGGGGAACGCTCACCCCTCCACTTT

J: TRBJ1-1
V: TRBV5-1
D: NA
length: 15
size: once
CDR3: CASSPRGPRNSEAFF
DNA: TGCGCCAGCAGCCCCCGGGGTCCACGTAATTCGGAAGCTTTCTTT

J: TRBJ1-2
V: TRBV20-1
D: NA
length: 14
size: once
CDR3: CSAAQGQTNYGYTF
DNA: TGCAGTGCTGCCCAGGGTCAAACTAACTATGGCTACACCTTC

J: TRBJ2-7
V: TRBV28
D: NA
length: 11
size: NA
CDR3: CASRSVREQYF
DNA: TGTGCCAGCAGGAGCGTGAGAGAGCAGTACTTC

J: TRBJ2-1
V: TRBV20-1
D: NA
length: 15
size: few
CDR3: CSARGGYSSYNEQFF
DNA: TGCAGTGCTAGAGGAGGATACTCCTCCTACAATGAGCAGTTCTTC

J: TRBJ2-1
V: TRBV29-1
D: TRBD1
length: 16
size: few
CDR3: CSVDPSRDRGGNEQFF
DNA: TGCAGCGTTGATCCCTCCCGGGACAGGGGGGGCAATGAGCAGTTCTTC

J: TRBJ2-1
V: TRBV20-1
D: NA
length: 13
size: few
CDR3: CGAGEDWVNEQFF
DNA: TGCGGTGCAGGAGAGGACTGGGTTAATGAGCAGTTCTTC

J: TRBJ1-1
V: TRBV18
D: NA
length: 14
size: NA
CDR3: CASSPQGLDTEAFF
DNA: TGTGCCAGCTCACCCCAAGGGTTGGACACTGAAGCTTTCTTT

J: TRBJ1-1
V: TRBV29-1
D: NA
length: 13
size: once
CDR3: CSVEGQADTEAFF
DNA: TGCAGCGTTGAAGGGCAGGCCGACACTGAAGCTTTCTTT

J: TRBJ2-7
V: TRBV20-1
D: TRBD2
length: 15
size: NA
CDR3: CSAKELAGVPYEQYF
DNA: TGCAGTGCTAAAGAGCTAGCGGGGGTCCCTTACGAGCAGTACTTC

J: TRBJ1-1
V: TRBV27
D: NA
length: 16
size: NA
CDR3: CASIALGPRGNTEAFF
DNA: TGTGCCAGCATCGCACTCGGGCCAAGAGGGAACACTGAAGCTTTCTTT

J: TRBJ1-5
V: TRBV20-1
D: NA
length: 12
size: NA
CDR3: CSAGSLNQPQHF
DNA: TGCAGTGCTGGCAGTTTAAATCAGCCCCAGCATTTT

J: TRBJ2-4
V: TRBV15
D: NA
length: 11
size: NA
CDR3: CATSRVDIQYF
DNA: TGTGCCACCAGCAGAGTTGACATTCAGTACTTC

J: TRBJ2-4
V: TRBV29-1
D: TRBD1
length: 14
size: few
CDR3: CSVGQGIAKNIQYF
DNA: TGCAGCGTTGGACAGGGAATAGCCAAAAACATTCAGTACTTC

J: TRBJ1-2
V: TRBV30
D: NA
length: 11
size: NA
CDR3: CASRQIYGYTF
DNA: TGTGCCTCTAGACAGATCTATGGCTACACCTTC

J: TRBJ2-5
V: TRBV11-2
D: NA
length: 15
size: NA
CDR3: CASSLGRPSQETQYF
DNA: TGTGCCAGCAGCTTAGGTCGACCAAGCCAAGAGACCCAGTACTTC

J: TRBJ2-5
V: TRBV21-1
D: NA
length: 19
size: NA
CDR3: CASSKEDVERANDQETQYF
DNA: TGTGCCAGCAGCAAAGAGGACGTCGAGCGGGCGAACGACCAAGAGACCCAGTACTTC

J: TRBJ2-5
V: TRBV12-3/TRBV12-4
D: TRBD1
length: 15
size: NA
CDR3: CASSPGTGFVETQYF
DNA: TGTGCCAGCAGCCCAGGGACAGGGTTTGTGGAGACCCAGTACTTC

J: TRBJ2-1
V: TRBV10-3
D: TRBD2
length: 15
size: NA
CDR3: CASYSGTSGSNEQFF
DNA: TGTGCCTCCTACTCCGGGACTAGCGGGAGCAATGAGCAGTTCTTC

J: TRBJ2-6
V: TRBV15
D: NA
length: 18
size: NA
CDR3: CATSPFQQIYSGANVLTF
DNA: TGTGCCACCAGCCCGTTCCAGCAGATTTACTCTGGGGCCAACGTCCTGACTTTC

J: TRBJ2-5
V: TRBV18
D: NA
length: 14
size: NA
CDR3: CASSPFKGAETQYF
DNA: TGTGCCAGCTCACCATTCAAAGGGGCAGAGACCCAGTACTTC

J: TRBJ2-3
V: TRBV20-1
D: TRBD2
length: 16
size: few
CDR3: CSARDAASGSLDTQYF
DNA: TGCAGTGCTAGAGATGCGGCTAGCGGGAGTTTAGATACGCAGTATTTT

J: TRBJ1-1
V: TRBV6-2/TRBV6-3
D: NA
length: 13
size: once
CDR3: CASSYSRHFEAFF
DNA: TGTGCCAGCAGTTACTCGAGACATTTTGAAGCTTTCTTT

J: TRBJ2-3
V: TRBV12-3/TRBV12-4
D: NA
length: 14
size: NA
CDR3: CASRDYHRWDTQYF
DNA: TGTGCCAGCAGAGACTACCATAGATGGGATACGCAGTATTTT

J: TRBJ2-1
V: TRBV20-1
D: NA
length: 11
size: NA
CDR3: CSASLVNEQFF
DNA: TGCAGTGCTAGTTTGGTGAATGAGCAGTTCTTC

J: TRBJ1-4
V: TRBV12-3/TRBV12-4
D: TRBD1
length: 13
size: NA
CDR3: CASSFRGEEKLFF
DNA: TGTGCCAGCAGTTTCAGGGGGGAAGAAAAACTGTTTTTT

J: TRBJ2-7
V: TRBV3-1
D: NA
length: 14
size: NA
CDR3: CASSQEDVNYEQYF
DNA: TGTGCCAGCAGCCAAGAAGATGTCAACTACGAGCAGTACTTC

J: TRBJ2-7
V: TRBV4-3
D: NA
length: 17
size: NA
CDR3: CASSQGRLAGHLYEQYF
DNA: TGCGCCAGCAGCCAAGGAAGGCTCGCGGGACATCTCTACGAGCAGTACTTC

J: TRBJ2-1
V: TRBV4-2
D: TRBD2
length: 16
size: NA
CDR3: CASSQTAIAGADEQFF
DNA: TGTGCCAGCAGCCAGACTGCGATAGCGGGAGCCGATGAGCAGTTCTTC

J: TRBJ1-6
V: TRBV7-2
D: NA
length: 15
size: NA
CDR3: CASSLSGEKSSPLHF
DNA: TGTGCCAGCAGCTTATCGGGGGAAAAAAGTTCACCCCTCCACTTT

J: TRBJ2-1
V: TRBV20-1
D: NA
length: 13
size: few
CDR3: CSATTVAEEEQFF
DNA: TGCAGTGCCACAACAGTAGCTGAGGAAGAGCAGTTCTTC